The 31 T cell receptor beta chains below all came from one sample that was sequenced in a study of shared clonotypes between healthy human individuals. The data were produced by immunoSEQ multiplex PCR, yet TCRdb's version contains in-frame clones alone and is incomplete. The repertoire holds approximately 2.5 million clones, with around 90% as singletons. Sequencing was performed on naive CD4+ T cells sorted from blood. Subset in this sample: CD45RA+ positively selected. The source is a man between 18 and 35 years old in good health.

The genes are TRBV27 and TRBJ2-1; 9 bases are shared with TRBD2. The germline V gene encodes CDR1 MNHEY and CDR2 SMNVEV (reference sequence). Germline trimming cut 3 bases from V and 7 bases from J; bases unmatched to any gene: 10. The CDR3 runs to 16 residues. CDR3 sequence: CASSLRSLAGKNEQFF. CDR3 bases: TGTGCCAGCAGTTTGAGGAGCCTAGCGGGAAAGAATGAGCAGTTCTTC.

Turning to this clone: The junction departs from the called germline gene at one end, perhaps through a read error. The V call is TRBV10-1, the J call TRBJ2-2; the D gene is possibly TRBD1 (6 bases). This CDR3 is 15 amino acids long. Germline CDR1 reads WNHNN; CDR2 reads SYGVQD (reference sequence). The CDR3 region is CASSEGQGNAGELFF. CDR3 sequence (DNA): TGCGCCAGCAGTGAGGGGCAGGGGAACGCCGGGGAGCTGTTTTTT.

This sequence joins TRBV10-1 and TRBJ2-1; 13 bases map to TRBD2. This CDR3 comprises 15 residues. CDR1 is WNHNN and CDR2 is SYGVQD in the germline V gene (reference sequence). The J segment lost 7 bases and the V segment lost 5 bases, leaving 5 bases of the junction unmatched. CDR3 sequence: CASSTSGGAGNEQFF. Written as DNA, the CDR3 is TGCGCCAGCAGTACTAGCGGGGGGGCCGGAAATGAGCAGTTCTTC.

The chain is built from TRBV10-3 and TRBJ2-5, with no clear D. Germline V gene lookup returns CDR1 ENHRY and CDR2 SYGVKD. The CDR3 sequence is 12 residues long. Trimming removed 0 bases from V and 7 bases from J, with 6 bases in between. DNA of the CDR3: TGTGCCATCAGTGAGTCGGGTTGGACCCAGTACTTC. As protein: CAISESGWTQYF.

This chain uses TRBV10-3 with TRBJ1-3; 8 bases match TRBD1. Looked up from germline, CDR1 is ENHRY and CDR2 is SYGVKD. The CDR3 contains 16 residues. Unmatched junction bases numbered 1, after V lost 0 bases and J lost 0 bases. CDR3: CAISESTGDSGNTIYF. As DNA, the CDR3 is TGTGCCATCAGTGAGTCGACAGGGGACTCTGGAAACACCATATATTTT.

The chain combines TRBV5-6 with TRBJ1-5; possibly TRBD1 for D (6 bases). The CDR3 sequence is 15 residues long. Trimming took 2 bases from V and 7 from J, leaving 16 bases between them. CDR1 and CDR2 (germline): SGHDT, YYEEEE. The CDR3: CASSFRPGRGQPQHF. As DNA, the CDR3 is TGTGCCAGCAGCTTCCGACCGGGGAGGGGGCAGCCCCAGCATTTT.

The CDR3 here is CASSTIRTGDNEQFF. DNA for the CDR3: TGTGCCAGCAGTACGATTAGGACAGGGGACAATGAGCAGTTCTTC. The rearrangement links TRBV6-1 to TRBJ2-1; 9 positions agree with TRBD1. The germline gives CDR1 MNHNS, CDR2 SASEGT. This CDR3 contains 15 residues. The V and J ends lost 5 bases and 5 bases, in that order; junction bases with no gene match: 7.

In the case of this clone: The sample has other DNA sequences that encode this CDR3 too. The rearrangement uses TRBV18 and TRBJ2-7; D is possibly TRBD2 (5 bases). The V gene lost 4 bases and the J gene lost 2 bases, with 12 bases spanning the gap. CDR1 and CDR2 from the germline V gene are KGHSH and LQKENI. This CDR3 comprises 14 residues. The CDR3 DNA is TGTGCCAGCTCACGGGAGACGGGGACCTACGAGCAGTACTTC. It translates to CASSRETGTYEQYF. Together with reference TRBV18 and TRBJ2-7, the CDR3 gives the full variable domain: NAGVMQNPRHLVRRRGQEARLRCSPMKGHSHVYWYRQLPEEGLKFMVYLQKENIIDESGMPKERFSAEFPKEGPSILRIQQVVRGDSAAYFCASSRETGTYEQYFGPGTRLTVT.

This clone was seen more than once but under ten times. The J gene is TRBJ1-5, the V gene TRBV6-6; D unclear. The CDR3 loop spans 12 amino acids. V was trimmed by 0 bases and J by 7 bases, leaving 4 bases between them. Germline loops: CDR1 MNHNY, CDR2 SVGAGI (reference sequence). The CDR3 nucleotides are TGTGCCAGCAGTTACTCTCAACAGCCCCAGCATTTT. Residues: CASSYSQQPQHF.

This clone occurred once. Other DNA sequences in this sample translate to the same CDR3. The rearrangement links TRBV29-1 to TRBJ2-7; 7 bases are shared with TRBD2. Germline V gives CDR1 SQVTM, CDR2 ANQGSEA. This CDR3 has 12 amino acids. Losses at the gene ends were 1 base for V and 3 bases for J; bases not matched to a gene: 0. For the CDR3, the DNA is TGCAGCGTTGAAGCGGGGGGCTACGAGCAGTACTTC. Residues: CSVEAGGYEQYF.

This clone was detected once. The genes are TRBV9 and TRBJ1-4; no reliable D call. This CDR3 region has 14 residues. The germline V gene has CDR1 SGDLS and CDR2 YYNGEE. V gave up 1 base and J gave up 0 bases, with 4 bases separating them. CDR3 loop: CASSVQATNEKLFF. Here the CDR3 DNA reads TGTGCCAGCAGCGTACAGGCAACTAATGAAAAACTGTTTTTT. The variable domain in full, completed from reference TRBV9 and TRBJ1-4, reads DSGVTQTPKHLITATGQRVTLRCSPRSGDLSVYWYQQSLDQGLQFLIQYYNGEERAKGNILERFSAQQFPDLHSELNLSSLELGDSALYFCASSVQATNEKLFFGSGTQLSVL.

J is TRBJ1-1 and V is TRBV2, with TRBD1 identical over 11 bases. The CDR3 length is 16 residues. After removal of 1 base from V and 8 bases from J, the junction contained 9 bases not matched to a gene. Per the germline V gene, CDR1 is SNHLY and CDR2 is FYNNEI. DNA of the CDR3: TGTGCCAGCAGTGAAGTAAACTGGACAGGGGGCAACGAAGCTTTCTTT. The encoded protein is CASSEVNWTGGNEAFF.

The rearrangement joins TRBV10-3 to TRBJ2-5; TRBD2 aligns across 10 bases. Germline-derived CDR1 and CDR2 are ENHRY and SYGVKD. The CDR3 consists of 13 residues. Unmatched junction bases numbered 1, after V lost 8 bases and J lost 1 base. CDR3 protein: CAIGTSVQETQYF. In DNA form, the CDR3 reads TGTGCCATCGGGACTAGCGTCCAAGAGACCCAGTACTTC.

The chain has TRBV5-1 and TRBJ2-5, with a weak D call TRBD1 (6 bases). CDR1 and CDR2 from the germline V gene are SGHRS and YFSETQ. The CDR3 extends over 16 amino acids. V was trimmed by 4 bases and J by 1 base, leaving 17 bases between them. The CDR3 protein is CASSTPRVGGQETQYF. CDR3 sequence (DNA): TGCGCCAGCAGCACCCCTCGCGTAGGGGGCCAAGAGACCCAGTACTTC. Supplemented by reference TRBV5-1 and TRBJ2-5, the full variable domain reads KAGVTQTPRYLIKTRGQQVTLSCSPISGHRSVSWYQQTPGQGLQFLFEYFSETQRNKGNFPGRFSGRQFSNSRSEMNVSTLELGDSALYLCASSTPRVGGQETQYFGPGTRLLVL.

The genes are TRBV5-6 and TRBJ2-3; D is perhaps TRBD2 (5 bases). The germline V gene has CDR1 SGHDT and CDR2 YYEEEE. CDR3 size: 15 residues. V dropped 4 bases and J dropped 0 bases, with 12 bases sitting between them. The CDR3 nucleotides are TGTGCCAGCAGCCACCAACGGGGTAGCACAGATACGCAGTATTTT. This translates into CASSHQRGSTDTQYF.

The chain recombines TRBV14 with TRBJ1-1; D unclear. The V gene lost 4 bases and the J gene lost 7 bases, with 7 bases spanning the gap. This CDR3 spans 11 amino acids. The germline V gene has CDR1 SGHDN and CDR2 FVKESK. The CDR3 region is CASSLGREAFF. The CDR3 region has the DNA TGTGCCAGCAGCCTCGGCCGTGAAGCTTTCTTT.

This clone was observed a single time. The chain employs TRBV2 and TRBJ2-3, with TRBD2 identical over 11 bases. The CDR3 covers 15 residues. Germline CDR1 SNHLY, CDR2 FYNNEI. The V and J ends lost 4 bases and 5 bases, in that order; junction bases with no gene match: 5. The CDR3 loop reads CASSGYSGRGDTQYF. The CDR3 DNA reads as TGTGCCAGCAGTGGTTATAGCGGGAGGGGAGATACGCAGTATTTT.

CDR3 sequence: CASSSKLAGGPNEQFF. In nucleotides, the CDR3 is TGTGCCAGCAGCTCAAAACTAGCGGGAGGGCCAAATGAGCAGTTCTTC. The genes are TRBV11-2 and TRBJ2-1; 13 bases fit TRBD2. Germline values: CDR1 SGHAT, CDR2 FQNNGV. V lost 4 bases and J lost 7; bases outside the gene matches: 7. The CDR3 covers 16 residues.

The CDR3 loop reads CASSPGQGFSYGYTF. The CDR3 DNA sequence: TGTGCCAGCTCGCCGGGACAGGGGTTTAGCTATGGCTACACCTTC. J is TRBJ1-2 and V is TRBV18; 10 bases are shared with TRBD1. This CDR3 is 15 amino acids long. The V gene end was trimmed by 6 bases and the J gene end by 4 bases; junction bases not matched to a gene: 8. CDR1 is KGHSH and CDR2 is LQKENI in the germline V gene.

This clone has only one observation. The gene calls are TRBV6-1 and TRBJ2-3; D might be TRBD1 or TRBD2, each matching 5 bases. The CDR3 has 13 amino acids. Trimming cost V 4 bases and J 8 bases, with 13 bases left between them. Germline lookup yields CDR1 MNHNS and CDR2 SASEGT. The CDR3 is CASSAGMGVTQYF. The CDR3 DNA reads TGTGCCAGCAGTGCCGGGATGGGGGTTACGCAGTATTTT.

The V call is TRBV7-9, the J call TRBJ1-3; D is uncertain. V was cut by 5 bases and J by 2 bases, with 16 bases left in between. The CDR3 is made up of 16 amino acids. Germline V gives CDR1 SEHNR, CDR2 FQNEAQ (reference sequence). CDR3 sequence: CASSPPSPYAGNTIYF. The CDR3 DNA reads as TGTGCCAGCAGCCCCCCCAGTCCCTACGCTGGAAACACCATATATTTT.

This sequence joins TRBV4-2 and TRBJ1-5; 8 bases map to TRBD1. Germline assignment: CDR1 LGHNA and CDR2 YNFKEQ. The trim removed 1 base at V and 7 bases at J, leaving 3 bases unmatched. This CDR3 is built from 14 residues. Written as DNA, the CDR3 is TGTGCCAGCAGCCAAGGACAGGGGAAACAGCCCCAGCATTTT. Translation gives CASSQGQGKQPQHF.

The chain has TRBV18 and TRBJ1-6; no clear D gene. Germline-derived CDR1 and CDR2 are KGHSH and LQKENI. The CDR3 consists of 14 residues. The V gene lost 2 bases and the J gene lost 3 bases, with 5 bases spanning the gap. DNA of the CDR3: TGTGCCAGCTCACCAGGGTACTATAATTCACCCCTCCACTTT. Protein sequence: CASSPGYYNSPLHF. Drawing the rest from reference TRBV18 and TRBJ1-6, the complete variable domain is NAGVMQNPRHLVRRRGQEARLRCSPMKGHSHVYWYRQLPEEGLKFMVYLQKENIIDESGMPKERFSAEFPKEGPSILRIQQVVRGDSAAYFCASSPGYYNSPLHFGNGTRLTVT.

This chain joins TRBV6-5 and TRBJ1-1; perhaps TRBD1 as D (6 bases). The CDR3 extends over 14 amino acids. Germline CDR1 is MNHEY and CDR2 is SVGAGI. Trimming removed 7 bases at V and 11 bases at J, with 23 bases between. The CDR3 sequence is CASTNQGLGGTAFF. The DNA of the CDR3 is TGTGCCAGCACCAACCAAGGCTTAGGGGGTACGGCTTTCTTT.

As regards this clone: This sample also contains other DNA sequences that code for the same CDR3. The gene calls are TRBV6-5 and TRBJ2-7; 9 bases are shared with TRBD1. V was clipped by 5 bases and J by 3 bases; unmatched bases: 2. Germline V gene data show CDR1 as MNHEY and CDR2 as SVGAGI. This CDR3 spans 13 amino acids. CDR3 region: CASSQTGGYEQYF. CDR3 DNA sequence: TGTGCCAGCAGTCAGACAGGGGGCTACGAGCAGTACTTC.

The rearrangement joins TRBV5-1 to TRBJ1-2, with D hard to call. Germline assignment: CDR1 SGHRS and CDR2 YFSETQ. This CDR3 comprises 13 residues. V lost 4 bases and J 2 bases, leaving 9 bases between the germline ends. CDR3 bases: TGCGCCAGCAGCCGAGACGGGAACTATGGCTACACCTTC. This translates into CASSRDGNYGYTF.

This chain joins TRBV5-1 and TRBJ1-1; D ambiguous. V was clipped by 2 bases and J by 6 bases, with 14 bases between them. CDR1 and CDR2 (germline): SGHRS, YFSETQ. The CDR3 totals 14 residues. DNA for the CDR3: TGCGCCAGCAGCTTAATTGGCGGGTTCTCTGAAGCTTTCTTT. As protein: CASSLIGGFSEAFF.

The CDR3 region is CASSDRSTDTQYF. The CDR3 region has the DNA TGTGCCAGCAGTGACAGAAGCACAGATACGCAGTATTTT. This chain uses TRBV2 with TRBJ2-3; D remains unclear. The CDR3 extends over 13 amino acids. Germline V CDR1 and CDR2: SNHLY, FYNNEI. The germline V and J ends were trimmed by 3 bases and 0 bases, with 4 bases remaining between them.

The J gene is TRBJ1-1, the V gene TRBV7-8, with D possibly being TRBD1 (5 bases). Germline CDR1 is SGHVS and CDR2 is FQNEAQ. Trimming took 3 bases from V and 8 from J, leaving 16 bases between them. The CDR3 sequence is 14 residues long. CDR3 coding DNA: TGTGCCAGCAGCTTGGGACTCCCGCCGAGAGAAGCTTTCTTT. Protein: CASSLGLPPREAFF.

The chain has TRBV6-1 and TRBJ2-3; unclear D gene. The CDR3 runs to 15 residues. Germline CDR1 MNHNS, CDR2 SASEGT. V lost 2 bases to trimming and J lost 1 base, with 10 bases between them. The CDR3: CASSEKYSRTDTQYF. The CDR3 bases are TGTGCCAGCAGTGAAAAGTACAGCCGCACAGATACGCAGTATTTT.

Of note for this clone: Other DNA sequences in the sample encode the same CDR3. This sequence joins TRBV9 and TRBJ2-7, with 7 bases aligning to TRBD2. V trimming: 0 bases; J trimming: 0 bases; junction bases outside the gene matches: 3. CDR1 and CDR2 (germline): SGDLS, YYNGEE. The CDR3 covers 15 residues. The CDR3 region has the DNA TGTGCCAGCAGCGTAGAGGCGGGGGTCTCCTACGAGCAGTACTTC. This sequence encodes CASSVEAGVSYEQYF.